This T cell receptor beta chain was observed in a study of beta chain features in type 1 diabetes. About the study: Healthy donors and patients showed comparable age, gender and cell yields. Study-wide results and caveats: Type 1 diabetes patients showed a moderate but significant shortening of TCRB CDR3s in all four CD4+ subsets.

Germline V gene data show CDR1 as ENHRY and CDR2 as SYGVKD. CDR3 length: 13 residues. V lost 6 bases and J lost 3, with 11 bases in between. A remark on this clone: Its specificity is not known.

Sequenced material consisted of expressed TCRB transcripts (all of the isolated RNA was reverse transcribed). The data were produced by immunoSEQ multiplex PCR, yet TCRdb's version contains in-frame clones alone and is incomplete. The sample lists 250,000 to 300,000 clones, around an eighth occurring once. J is TRBJ1-1 and V is TRBV10-3, with D possibly TRBD1 on 6 matching bases. The clonotype comes from a man aged 25 to 45 with type 1 diabetes. The sequenced material came from naive CD4+ T cells from blood. This chain's CDR3 is CAIRQGTHTEAFF. Here the CDR3 DNA reads TGTGCCATCAGACAGGGAACTCACACTGAAGCTTTCTTT.